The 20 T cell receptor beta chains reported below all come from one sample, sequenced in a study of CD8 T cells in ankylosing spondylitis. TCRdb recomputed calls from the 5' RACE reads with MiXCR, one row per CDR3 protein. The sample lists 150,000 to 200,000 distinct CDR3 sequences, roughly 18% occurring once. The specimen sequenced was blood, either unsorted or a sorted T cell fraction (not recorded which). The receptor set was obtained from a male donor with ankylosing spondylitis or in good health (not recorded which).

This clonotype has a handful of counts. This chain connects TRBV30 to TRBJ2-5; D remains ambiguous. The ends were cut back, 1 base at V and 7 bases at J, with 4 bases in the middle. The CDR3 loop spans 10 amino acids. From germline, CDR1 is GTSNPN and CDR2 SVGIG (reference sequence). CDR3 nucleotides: TGTGCCTGGAGTGCTGGGACCCAGTACTTC. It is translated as CAWSAGTQYF.

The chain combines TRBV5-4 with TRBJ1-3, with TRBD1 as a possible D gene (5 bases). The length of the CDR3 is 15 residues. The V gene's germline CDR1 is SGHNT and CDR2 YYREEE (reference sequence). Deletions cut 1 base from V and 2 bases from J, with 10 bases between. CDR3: CASSLQGPPGNTIYF. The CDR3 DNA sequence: TGTGCCAGCAGCTTGCAGGGACCCCCTGGAAACACCATATATTTT. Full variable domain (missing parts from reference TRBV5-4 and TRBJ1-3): ETGVTQSPTHLIKTRGQQVTLRCSSQSGHNTVSWYQQALGQGPQFIFQYYREEENGRGNFPPRFSGLQFPNYSSELNVNALELDDSALYLCASSLQGPPGNTIYFGEGSWLTVV.

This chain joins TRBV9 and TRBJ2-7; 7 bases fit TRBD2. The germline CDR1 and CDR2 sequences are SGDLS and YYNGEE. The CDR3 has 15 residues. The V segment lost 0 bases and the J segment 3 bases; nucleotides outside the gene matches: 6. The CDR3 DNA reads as TGTGCCAGCAGCGTAGGGACTAGAGGCCGCTACGAGCAGTACTTC. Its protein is CASSVGTRGRYEQYF.

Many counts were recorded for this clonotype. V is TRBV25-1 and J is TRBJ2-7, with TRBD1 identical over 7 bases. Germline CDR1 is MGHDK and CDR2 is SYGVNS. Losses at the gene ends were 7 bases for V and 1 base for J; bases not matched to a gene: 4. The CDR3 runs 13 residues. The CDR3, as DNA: TGTGCCAGCACTGGGACAGTATCCTACGAGCAGTACTTC. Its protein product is CASTGTVSYEQYF.

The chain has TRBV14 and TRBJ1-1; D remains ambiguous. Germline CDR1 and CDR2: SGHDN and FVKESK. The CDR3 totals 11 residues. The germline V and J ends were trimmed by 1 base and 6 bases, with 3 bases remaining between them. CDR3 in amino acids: CASSQVSEAFF. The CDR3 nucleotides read TGTGCCAGCAGCCAAGTTTCTGAAGCTTTCTTT. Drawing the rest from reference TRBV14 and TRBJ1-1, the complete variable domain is EAGVTQFPSHSVIEKGQTVTLRCDPISGHDNLYWYRRVMGKEIKFLLHFVKESKQDESGMPNNRFLAERTGGTYSTLKVQPAELEDSGVYFCASSQVSEAFFGQGTRLTVV.

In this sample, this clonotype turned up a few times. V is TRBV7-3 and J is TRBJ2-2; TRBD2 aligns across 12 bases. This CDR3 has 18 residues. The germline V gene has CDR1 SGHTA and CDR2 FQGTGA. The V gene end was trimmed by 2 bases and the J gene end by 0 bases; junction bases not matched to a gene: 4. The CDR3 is CASSLHWTSGANTGELFF. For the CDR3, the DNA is TGTGCCAGCAGCTTACACTGGACTAGCGGGGCGAACACCGGGGAGCTGTTTTTT.

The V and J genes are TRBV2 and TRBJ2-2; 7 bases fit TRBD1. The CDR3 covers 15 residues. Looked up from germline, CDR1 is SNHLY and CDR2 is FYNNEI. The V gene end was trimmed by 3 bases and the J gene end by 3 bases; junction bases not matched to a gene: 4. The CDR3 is CASSDKGQHTGELFF. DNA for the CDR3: TGTGCCAGCAGTGATAAGGGACAGCACACCGGGGAGCTGTTTTTT.

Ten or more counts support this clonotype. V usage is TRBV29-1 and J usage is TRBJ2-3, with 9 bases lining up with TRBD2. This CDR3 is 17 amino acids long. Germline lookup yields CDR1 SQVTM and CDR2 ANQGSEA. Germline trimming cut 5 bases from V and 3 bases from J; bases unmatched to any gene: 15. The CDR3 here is CSVFLILSGRGTDTQYF. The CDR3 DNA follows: TGCAGCGTTTTTTTGATTCTTAGCGGGAGAGGGACAGATACGCAGTATTTT.

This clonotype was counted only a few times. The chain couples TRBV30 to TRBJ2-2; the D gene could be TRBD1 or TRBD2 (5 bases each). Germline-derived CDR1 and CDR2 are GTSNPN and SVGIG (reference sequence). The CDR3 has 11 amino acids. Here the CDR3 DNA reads TGTTCCGGGGCTTTCACCGGGGAGCTGTTTTTT. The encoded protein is CSGAFTGELFF.

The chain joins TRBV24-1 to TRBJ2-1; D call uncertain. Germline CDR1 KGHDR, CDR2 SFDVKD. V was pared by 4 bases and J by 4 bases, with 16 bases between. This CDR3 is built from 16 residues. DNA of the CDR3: TGTGCCACCAGTGACCCGGAAGTCGAAACTTACAATGAGCAGTTCTTC. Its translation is CATSDPEVETYNEQFF.

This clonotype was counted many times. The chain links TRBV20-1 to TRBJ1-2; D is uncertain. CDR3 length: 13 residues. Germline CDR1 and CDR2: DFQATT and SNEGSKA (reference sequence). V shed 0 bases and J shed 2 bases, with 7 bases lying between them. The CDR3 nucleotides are TGCAGTGCTAGAGATCCAGAAAACTATGGCTACACCTTC. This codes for CSARDPENYGYTF.

The DNA of the CDR3 is TGTGCCAGTAGTATTCGGGACAGGATCAGCAATCAGCCCCAGCATTTT. Its protein product is CASSIRDRISNQPQHF. The chain links TRBV19 to TRBJ1-5, with TRBD1 matching over 8 bases. With V trimmed by 3 bases and J by 1 base, 5 bases remained unmatched. Germline V gene data show CDR1 as LNHDA and CDR2 as SQIVND (reference sequence). The CDR3 is made up of 16 amino acids.

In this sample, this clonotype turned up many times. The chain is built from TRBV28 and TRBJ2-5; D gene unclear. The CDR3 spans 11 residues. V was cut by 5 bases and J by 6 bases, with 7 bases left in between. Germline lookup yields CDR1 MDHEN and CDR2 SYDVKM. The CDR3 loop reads CASSLLQTQYF. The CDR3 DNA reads TGTGCCAGCAGTCTCTTGCAGACCCAGTACTTC. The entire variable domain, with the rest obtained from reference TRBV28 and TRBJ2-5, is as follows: DVKVTQSSRYLVKRTGEKVFLECVQDMDHENMFWYRQDPGLGLRLIYFSYDVKMKEKGDIPEGYSVSREKKERFSLILESASTNQTSMYLCASSLLQTQYFGPGTRLLVL.

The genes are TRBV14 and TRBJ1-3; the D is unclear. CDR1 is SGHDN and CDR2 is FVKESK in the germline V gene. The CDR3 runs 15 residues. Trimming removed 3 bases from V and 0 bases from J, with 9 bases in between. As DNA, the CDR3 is TGTGCCAGCAGCCAGACGCTTCTCTCTGGAAACACCATATATTTT. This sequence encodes CASSQTLLSGNTIYF.

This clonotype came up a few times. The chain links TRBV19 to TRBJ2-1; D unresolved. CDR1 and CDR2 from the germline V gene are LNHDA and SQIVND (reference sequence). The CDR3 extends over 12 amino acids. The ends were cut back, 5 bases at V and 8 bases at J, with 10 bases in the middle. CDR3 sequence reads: CASSGWVDEQFF. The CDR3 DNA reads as TGTGCCAGTAGTGGGTGGGTCGATGAGCAGTTCTTC.

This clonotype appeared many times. The CDR3 reads CASSLGLAQSTDTQYF. The CDR3, as DNA: TGCGCCAGCAGCTTGGGACTGGCTCAGAGCACAGATACGCAGTATTTT. V gene TRBV5-1 combines with J gene TRBJ2-3; D gene unclear. Looked up from germline, CDR1 is SGHRS and CDR2 is YFSETQ. V was cut by 0 bases and J by 0 bases, with 11 bases left in between. CDR3 size: 16 residues.

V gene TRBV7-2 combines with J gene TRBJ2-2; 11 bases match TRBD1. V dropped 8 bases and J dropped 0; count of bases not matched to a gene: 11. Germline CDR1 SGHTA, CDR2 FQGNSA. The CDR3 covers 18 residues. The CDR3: CASSSGQGVLSNTGELFF. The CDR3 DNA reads TGTGCCAGCTCCTCGGGACAGGGGGTGCTTTCGAACACCGGGGAGCTGTTTTTT.

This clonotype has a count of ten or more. The CDR3 DNA follows: TGTGCCAGCAGCGGGGGGTGGGGAACCAACACAGATACGCAGTATTTT. Amino acid sequence: CASSGGWGTNTDTQYF. V is TRBV6-1 and J is TRBJ2-3; 7 nucleotides match TRBD2. This CDR3 has 16 residues. Germline-derived CDR1 and CDR2 are MNHNS and SASEGT. Trimming took 6 bases from V and 2 from J; bases not matched to a gene: 11.

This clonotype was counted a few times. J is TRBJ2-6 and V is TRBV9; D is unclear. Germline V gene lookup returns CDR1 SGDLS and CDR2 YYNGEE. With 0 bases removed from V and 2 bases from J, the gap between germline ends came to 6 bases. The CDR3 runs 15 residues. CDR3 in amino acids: CASSVDGTGANVLTF. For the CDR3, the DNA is TGTGCCAGCAGCGTAGACGGCACTGGGGCCAACGTCCTGACTTTC.

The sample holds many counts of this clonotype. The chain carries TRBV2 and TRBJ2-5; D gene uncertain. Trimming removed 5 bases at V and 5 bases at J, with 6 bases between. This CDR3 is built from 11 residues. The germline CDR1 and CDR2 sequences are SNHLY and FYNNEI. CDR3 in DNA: TGTGCCAGCAGTACCTGGGAGACCCAGTACTTC. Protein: CASSTWETQYF. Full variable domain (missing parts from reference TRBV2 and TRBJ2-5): EPEVTQTPSHQVTQMGQEVILRCVPISNHLYFYWYRQILGQKVEFLVSFYNNEISEKSEIFDDQFSVERPDGSNFTLKIRSTKLEDSAMYFCASSTWETQYFGPGTRLLVL.